This paragraph covers one TCR beta chain sequence. Its specificity is not known. V gave up 0 bases and J gave up 7 bases, with 14 bases separating them. CDR1 and CDR2 from the germline V gene are SGHRS and YFSETQ. The CDR3 is 15 amino acids. This sample stems from a study of beta chain features in type 1 diabetes. At the level of the study: Sorted cells numbering under 110 million were examined across all samples. Study-wide results and limits: Naive, central memory and regulatory TCRB repertoires appeared more similar among patients than healthy donors. When Type 1 diabetes patients were examined, their TCRB CDR3s proved moderately but significantly shorter in all four CD4+ subsets. The study found fewer insertions and more deletions at VDJ junctions in type 1 diabetes patients.

Expressed TCRB transcripts got sequenced, as all isolated RNA was reverse transcribed. Clones were read by immunoSEQ multiplex PCR, and TCRdb kept only the in-frame ones, dropping some. The table includes about 650,000 clones, 9.5% to 15% detected once. V gene TRBV5-1 combines with J gene TRBJ2-4, with D tentatively TRBD1 (5 bases). The specimen sequenced was naive CD4+ T cells from blood. The sequence was collected from a man aged 25 to 40 with type 1 diabetes. The CDR3 protein is CASSLVGQQENIQYF. The CDR3 DNA reads as TGCGCCAGCAGCTTGGTGGGTCAACAGGAGAACATTCAGTACTTC.